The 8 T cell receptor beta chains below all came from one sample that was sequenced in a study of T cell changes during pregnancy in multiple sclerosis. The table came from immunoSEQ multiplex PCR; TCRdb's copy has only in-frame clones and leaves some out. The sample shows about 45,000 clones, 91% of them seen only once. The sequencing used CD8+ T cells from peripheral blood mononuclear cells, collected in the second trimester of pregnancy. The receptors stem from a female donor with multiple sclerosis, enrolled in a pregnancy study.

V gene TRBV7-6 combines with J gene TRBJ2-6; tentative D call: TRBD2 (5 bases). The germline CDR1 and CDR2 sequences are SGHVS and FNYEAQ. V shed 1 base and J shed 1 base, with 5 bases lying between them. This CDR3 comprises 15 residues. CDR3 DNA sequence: TGTGCCAGCAGCTTAGGAGGGTCTGGGGCCAACGTCCTGACTTTC. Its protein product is CASSLGGSGANVLTF.

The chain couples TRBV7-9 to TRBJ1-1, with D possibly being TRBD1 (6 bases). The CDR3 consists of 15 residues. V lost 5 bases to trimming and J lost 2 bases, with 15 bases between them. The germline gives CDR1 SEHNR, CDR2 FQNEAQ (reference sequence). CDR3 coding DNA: TGTGCCAGCAGCCCACCCCGAGGGGGTAACACTGAAGCTTTCTTT. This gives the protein CASSPPRGGNTEAFF.

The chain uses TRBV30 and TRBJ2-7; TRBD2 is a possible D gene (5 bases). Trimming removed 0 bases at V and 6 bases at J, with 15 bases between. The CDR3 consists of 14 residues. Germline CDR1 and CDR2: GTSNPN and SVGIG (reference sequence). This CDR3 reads CAWSVLGSVSEQYF. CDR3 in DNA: TGTGCCTGGAGTGTACTAGGGTCGGTCTCCGAGCAGTACTTC. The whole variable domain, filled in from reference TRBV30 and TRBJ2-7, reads SQTIHQWPATLVQPVGSPLSLECTVEGTSNPNLYWYRQAAGRGLQLLFYSVGIGQISSEVPQNLSASRPQDRQFILSSKKLLLSDSGFYLCAWSVLGSVSEQYFGPGTRLTVT.

CDR3 in amino acids: CATSRVSRDRGQDTQYF. DNA of the CDR3: TGTGCCACCAGCAGAGTATCCCGGGACAGGGGACAAGATACGCAGTATTTT. The chain couples TRBV15 to TRBJ2-3, with 10 bases matching TRBD1. V was pared by 1 base and J by 5 bases, with 9 bases of the junction left unmatched. The CDR3 totals 17 residues. Germline V gives CDR1 LNHNV, CDR2 YYDKDF (reference sequence).

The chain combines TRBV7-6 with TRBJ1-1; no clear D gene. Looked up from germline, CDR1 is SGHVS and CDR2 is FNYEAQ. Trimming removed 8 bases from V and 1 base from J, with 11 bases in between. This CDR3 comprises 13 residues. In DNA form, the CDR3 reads TGTGCCAGCTCCTTACGGGGGAACACTGAAGCTTTCTTT. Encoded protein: CASSLRGNTEAFF.

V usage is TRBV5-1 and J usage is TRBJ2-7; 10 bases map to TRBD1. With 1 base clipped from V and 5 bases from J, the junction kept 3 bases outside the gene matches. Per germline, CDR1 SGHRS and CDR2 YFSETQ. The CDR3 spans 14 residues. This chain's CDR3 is CASSLSGTGDEQYF. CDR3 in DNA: TGCGCCAGCAGCTTGTCCGGGACAGGGGACGAGCAGTACTTC.

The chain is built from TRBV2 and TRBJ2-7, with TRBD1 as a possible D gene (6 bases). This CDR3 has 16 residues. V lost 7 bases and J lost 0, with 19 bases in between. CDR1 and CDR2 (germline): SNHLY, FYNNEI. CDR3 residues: CASTVPRDKSSYEQYF. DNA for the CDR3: TGTGCCAGCACCGTTCCCCGGGACAAGAGCTCCTACGAGCAGTACTTC.

CDR3: CASRPSVGYEQFF. Written as DNA, the CDR3 is TGTGCCAGCAGGCCTAGCGTAGGGTATGAGCAGTTCTTC. This rearrangement joins TRBV14 to TRBJ2-1; tentative D call: TRBD2 (6 bases). This CDR3 has 13 amino acids. V lost 6 bases and J 8 bases, leaving 14 bases between the germline ends. The germline gives CDR1 SGHDN, CDR2 FVKESK.